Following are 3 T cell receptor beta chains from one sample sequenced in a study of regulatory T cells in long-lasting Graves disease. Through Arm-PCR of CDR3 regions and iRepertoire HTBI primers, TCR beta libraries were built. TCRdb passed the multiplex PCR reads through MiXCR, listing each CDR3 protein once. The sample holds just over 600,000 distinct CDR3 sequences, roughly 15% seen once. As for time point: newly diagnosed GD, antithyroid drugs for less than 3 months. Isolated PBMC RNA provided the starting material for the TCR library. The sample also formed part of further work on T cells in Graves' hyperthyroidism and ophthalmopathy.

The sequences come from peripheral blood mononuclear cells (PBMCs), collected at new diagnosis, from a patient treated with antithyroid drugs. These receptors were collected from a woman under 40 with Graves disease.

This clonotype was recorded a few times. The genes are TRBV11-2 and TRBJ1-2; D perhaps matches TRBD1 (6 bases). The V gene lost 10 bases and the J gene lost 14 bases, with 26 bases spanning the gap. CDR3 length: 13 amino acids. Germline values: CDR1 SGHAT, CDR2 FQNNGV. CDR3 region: CAIRLRIGQPHTF. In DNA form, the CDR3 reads TGTGCCATTCGCCTCCGCATTGGACAGCCTCATACCTTC.

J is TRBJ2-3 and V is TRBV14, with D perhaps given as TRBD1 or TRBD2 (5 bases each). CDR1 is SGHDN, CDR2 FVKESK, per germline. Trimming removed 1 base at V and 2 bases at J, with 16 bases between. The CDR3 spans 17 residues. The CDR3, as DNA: TGTGCCAGCAGCCAAGGGGGACGGGGCTTCTCCACAGATACGCAGTATTTT. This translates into CASSQGGRGFSTDTQYF.

The CDR3 protein is CASMKSSSYNSPLHF. The CDR3 DNA reads as TGTGCCAGCATGAAGTCCAGCTCCTATAATTCACCCCTCCACTTT. The chain is built from TRBV9 and TRBJ1-6; no clear D. The CDR3 spans 15 residues. The germline CDR1 and CDR2 sequences are SGDLS and YYNGEE. Trimming took 6 bases from V and 0 from J, leaving 10 bases between them.